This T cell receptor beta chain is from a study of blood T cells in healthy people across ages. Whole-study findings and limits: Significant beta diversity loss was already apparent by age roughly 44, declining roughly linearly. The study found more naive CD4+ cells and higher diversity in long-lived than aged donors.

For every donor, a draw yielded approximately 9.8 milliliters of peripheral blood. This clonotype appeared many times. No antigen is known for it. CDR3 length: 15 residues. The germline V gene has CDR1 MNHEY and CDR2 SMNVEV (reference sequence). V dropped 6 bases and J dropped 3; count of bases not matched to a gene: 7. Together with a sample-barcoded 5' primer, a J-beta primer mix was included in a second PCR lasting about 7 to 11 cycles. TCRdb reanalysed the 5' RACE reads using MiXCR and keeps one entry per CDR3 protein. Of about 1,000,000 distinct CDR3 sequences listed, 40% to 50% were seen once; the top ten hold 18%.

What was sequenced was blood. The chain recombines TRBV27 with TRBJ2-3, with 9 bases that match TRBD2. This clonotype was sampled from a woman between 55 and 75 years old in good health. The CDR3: CASSLDSGGTDTQYF. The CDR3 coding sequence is TGTGCCAGCAGCTTGGATAGCGGGGGAACAGATACGCAGTATTTT.